This T cell receptor (beta chain) was captured by sequencing in a study of T cell clonality in common variable immunodeficiency (dated by TCRdb to about 2015). Broad study findings and their caveats: Although equal DNA input was used, an average of approximately 82,000 unique sequences per sample was obtained for controls, compared with approximately 31,000 for CVID samples. According to the authors, figuring out what caused the increased clonality in CVID would require sequencing the repertoires of T cell subpopulations. Correlations of repertoire features with clinical complications were constrained by heterogeneity among patients within the CVID cohort. Reportedly, TCRbeta sequences from CVID had fewer deletions and N-nucleotide insertions, and highly modified clones with 13 or more V deletions were absent from CVID. Fewer TCRbeta clones were shared among CVID subjects than among healthy controls (p < 0.0001). TCRbeta clonality was higher in CVID subjects than in healthy controls (t-test p = 0.018), and the increase was most characteristic of about a third of subjects.

V is pruned by 4 bases and J by 1 base, leaving 3 bases of the junction without a gene match. Taken from cysteine to phenylalanine, the CDR3 has 14 residues. Sequencing covers 33 bases of the CDR3, shown here with the frame starting at base 1. The germline V gene specifies LGHNA as CDR1 and YNFKEQ as CDR2. CVID was diagnosed by standard criteria: serum IgG, IgA and/or IgM reduced below normal range, plus specific antibody deficiency. There were 45 or so subjects in the CVID group (29 male and 15 female), ranging in age from roughly 9 to 65 years, with a mean age of 40. Both CVID patients and healthy controls were predominantly of Caucasian heritage. At the time of study participation, every CVID subject had been on replacement immunoglobulin therapy for at least one year. No CVID subject was ill or taking immunomodulatory or immunosuppressive medication when blood was collected. Heparinized peripheral whole blood samples of about 5 to 8 ml were obtained from each donor. Genomic DNA from adults with common variable immune deficiency (CVID) and from healthy adult controls was the source for sequencing TCRbeta CDR3 repertoires. Diluted blood was density-centrifuged over Hypaque 1077 or Ficoll-Paque to isolate peripheral blood mononuclear cells. Unsorted mononuclear cells served as the source of genomic DNA, which was extracted either by Qiagen column purification or by a centrifugation-based method.

Ten or more counts support this clone. The clone's antigen remains unknown. The sequence runs out 3 residues before the end of the CDR3; the remainder is reconstructed from the germline J gene. CVID samples and control samples contributed equivalent amounts of genomic DNA as sequencing input. For every sample, a 60 bp segment covering the rearranged TCRbeta CDR3 region was amplified and then sequenced. TCRbeta amplification used the immunoSEQ assay, a bias-corrected multiplex PCR with high-throughput sequencing. Concerning the study's data processing: Each unique nucleotide sequence was treated as a clone and annotated with V, D and J genes, copy number and frequency. Sequences were labeled productive if in frame, and non-productive if out of frame or containing stop codons. As previously described, Shannon's entropy was used to calculate clonality. The predicted amino acid sequences of productive clones were used to derive mean CDR3 Kyte-Doolittle hydropathy. The R hclust function was used to hierarchically cluster scaled V gene usage with Manhattan distance and complete linkage. To assess clone sharing by CDR3 amino acid sequence, 12 repertoires per group were resampled over 100 rounds. The repertoires were searched for 60 to 75 published EBV-specific TCRbeta sequences and 245 published CMV-specific TCRbeta sequences. A couple of CVID samples yielding fewer than 10,000 sequences were excluded from analysis, leaving approximately 46 CVID repertoires. TCRdb obtained this table from immuneACCESS and retained in-frame rearrangements with V and J assigned. These tables miss some clones; where compared with another copy, unresolved V genes account for less than half of the shortfall, and the remainder is unexplained. That table furnishes V, J and clone size, whereas the DNA furnished D and trimming. The data for this sample show 15,000 to 20,000 clones, each detected more than once. Jointly, the top ten make up approximately 2.4% of the sample.

Sequencing was carried out using peripheral blood mononuclear cells. Rearrangement joined TRBV4-2 to TRBJ2-7; 8 nucleotides in the junction match TRBD1. The sequence was obtained from a human donor with common variable immunodeficiency. This receptor has the CDR3 CASSLRDRSYEQYF. CDR3 bases read: TGTGCCAGCAGCCTGAGGGACAGGTCCTACGAG.